This TCR beta chain was recorded in a study of technical replicates of blood from several donors. Profiled with immunoSEQ multiplex PCR; TCRdb holds only in-frame clones, not every one. The repertoire consists of 60,000 to 85,000 clones, with 94% occurring once and the leading ten covering around 0.37%. Germline-derived CDR1 and CDR2 are SGDLS and YYNGEE. J gave up 2 bases and V 3 bases, and 2 bases lay outside the gene matches. CDR3 length equals 14 residues. Sequencing input: T cells isolated from PBMCs. The rearrangement uses TRBV9 and TRBJ2-7; 10 bases line up with TRBD1. The receptor comes from a human donor in good health. CDR3 sequence (DNA): TGTGCCAGCAGCGGGACAGGGGGTCCCTACGAGCAGTACTTC. This gives the protein CASSGTGGPYEQYF.